This T cell receptor beta chain was captured in a study of a mutant IDH1 vaccine in newly diagnosed glioma. TCRdb's table, derived via immunoSEQ multiplex PCR, lists solely in-frame clones and lacks some. Seen here are tens of thousands of clones, over 80% observed once, and the top ten hold approximately 3.4%. Per the germline V gene, CDR1 is KGHSH and CDR2 is LQKENI. There are 14 residues in the CDR3. V lost 0 bases, J lost 6 bases, and 9 bases lay in between. Concerning this clone itself: Its antigen is currently unknown.

The time point: week 47, end of study. Every single dose of the vaccine, 300 ug of mutant IDH1 20-mer peptide, came with topical imiquimod. This receptor was taken from a woman between 50 and 59 years old with glioma. Sequencing used PBMCs, obtained from a glioma patient whose treatment included an IDH1 peptide vaccine. J is TRBJ1-5 and V is TRBV18; TRBD1 is a possible D gene (6 bases). The CDR3 DNA sequence: TGTGCCAGCTCACCACCGGGGGGCGGTCAGCCCCAGCATTTT. This sequence encodes CASSPPGGGQPQHF.